Sequencing of this T cell receptor (beta chain) was carried out in a study of blood T cell dynamics during melanoma immunotherapy (dated by TCRdb to about 2020). Broadly, across the study: Patients with metastatic melanoma were treated with first-line pembrolizumab or nivolumab plus ipilimumab as standard of care in the United Kingdom. Peripheral T cell receptor repertoires of metastatic melanoma patients were profiled before and after one cycle of checkpoint inhibitor therapy to find early correlates of response. A training cohort was formed from consecutive patients, and a further independent group of patients from the same centre was pooled into an external validation set. General study outcomes and caveats: The study was unable to establish whether the T cell clones driving the repertoire changes were melanoma-specific or instead reflected general immune activation. The relatively small sample size was recognized as a factor that could limit how well the results generalize. Patients who later achieved disease control showed a bifurcated PBMC repertoire reorganization at W3, with increased clonality or increased diversity, unlike progressors.

A note on this clone: Its cognate antigen has yet to be identified. No clone much larger than this one lies a single base away; base qualities are absent.

Every bulk PBMC sample had a fixed 350 ng of DNA loaded. TCR beta CDR3 sequences were amplified from genomic DNA using the immunoSEQ TCRb Assay kit according to manufacturer instructions. The KAPA Library Quantification Kit for Illumina platforms was used to quantify pooled libraries by qPCR. Pooled libraries were sequenced on an Illumina NextSeq 500, clustered at 0.6-1.1 pM. On the study's bioinformatics: TCR data were analyzed using immunoSEQ ANALYZER and the R LymphoSeq package. A rearrangement efficiency score was calculated as productive divided by the sum of productive and non-productive CDR3 sequences. Within each patient, timepoints were compared pairwise for clonality, measured with the Gini coefficient, and for diversity, measured with the Renyi index at alpha=1. Clonal relatedness, based on an edit distance of 3, and repertoire similarity, based on the Bhattacharyya coefficient, were both computed in LymphoSeq. To classify response, a linear discriminant analysis based on week-3 changes in clonality and diversity was built using the R MASS and caret packages. The table was pulled from immuneACCESS by TCRdb, which kept in-frame rearrangements only. Such tables lose some clones; where checked, under half of the loss comes from unresolved V genes, and the rest has no known cause. That table supplies the V and J calls and clone size; D and trimming were determined from the DNA. This sample comprises 13,000 or so clones, nearly 90% of them detected only once. About 3.7% of the sample goes to the ten largest clones.

The CDR3 runs 15 amino acids, cysteine and phenylalanine included. This entry keeps only the CDR3 DNA: 45 bases, framed from base 1. According to the germline V gene, CDR1 reads LGHNT and CDR2 reads FRNRAP. V ends up 3 bases short and J 4 bases short, with an unmatched junction base count of 6. In light of the paper, this sample's time point label describes: pre-treatment baseline. Blood samples were taken before treatment (T0) and at week 3 (W3), following the first cycle of checkpoint blockade. Except for two patients with rapid clinical progression, response was assessed 12 weeks after the first infusion by RECIST 1.1; disease control meant complete response, partial response or stable disease. Patients were excluded for prior systemic cancer treatment, concomitant immunosuppressant therapy or synchronous other active malignancies. Bulk PBMC and plasma cell-free DNA were both sequenced for TCR beta so that circulating cells and T cell turnover could be tracked. PBMC were isolated from blood with Lymphoprep and SepMate tubes, followed by red cell lysis. QIAamp DNA Blood Mini kits were used to extract DNA from both PBMC and sorted T cell subsets.

The chain couples TRBV12-5 to TRBJ2-1, and 7 bases in between align with TRBD2. The sample was blood, taken from a patient treated with checkpoint blockade. The receptor was isolated from a human donor with melanoma. CDR3 protein: CASGLGGSGYNEQFF. The nucleotide sequence is given as TGTGCTAGTGGTTTAGGCGGGAGCGGGTACAATGAGCAGTTCTTC. Reference TRBV12-5 and TRBJ2-1 genes cover what lies past the CDR3, so the full variable domain is DARVTQTPRHKVTEMGQEVTMRCQPILGHNTVFWYRQTMMQGLELLAYFRNRAPLDDSGMPKDRFSAEMPDATLATLKIQPSEPRDSAVYFCASGLGGSGYNEQFFGPGTRLTVL.